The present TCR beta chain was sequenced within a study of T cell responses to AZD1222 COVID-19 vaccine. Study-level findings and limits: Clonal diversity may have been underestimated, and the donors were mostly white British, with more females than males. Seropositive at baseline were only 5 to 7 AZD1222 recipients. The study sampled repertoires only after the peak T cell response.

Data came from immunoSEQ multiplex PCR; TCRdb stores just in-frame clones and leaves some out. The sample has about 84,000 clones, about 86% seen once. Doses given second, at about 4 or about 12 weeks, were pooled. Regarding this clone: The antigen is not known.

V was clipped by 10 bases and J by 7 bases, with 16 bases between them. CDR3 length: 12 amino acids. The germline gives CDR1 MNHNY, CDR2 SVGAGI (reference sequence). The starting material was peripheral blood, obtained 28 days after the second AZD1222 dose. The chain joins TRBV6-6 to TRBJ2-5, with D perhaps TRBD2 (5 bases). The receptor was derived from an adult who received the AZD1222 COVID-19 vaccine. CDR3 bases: TGTGCCACCGAGGGATCCACACGGACCCAGTACTTC. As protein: CATEGSTRTQYF.